The following is a TCR beta chain sequence with its context. The antigen is unknown. This record belongs to a study of post-analysis software for immune sequencing data. Study-wide results and limits: The five TRBV segments detected at higher frequency in patients than in controls included TRBV5-6, TRBV5-1 and TRBV20-1.

J was trimmed by 0 bases and V by 6 bases; bases with no gene match: 12. The CDR3 has 18 residues. Germline V gene lookup returns CDR1 DFQATT and CDR2 SNEGSKA (reference sequence). Unique molecular identifiers had been added to the TCR beta cDNA libraries. MiXCR, run by TCRdb on the PCR reads, gives a single entry per CDR3 protein. The sample lists over 150,000 distinct CDR3 sequences; roughly 35% were seen once. The V gene is TRBV20-1, the J gene TRBJ2-6; 9 bases are shared with TRBD1. The sequenced sample was blood, obtained after autologous hematopoietic stem cell transplantation. The source is a girl aged 5 to 17 with multiple sclerosis. The CDR3: CSADGRGQGFSGANVLTF. The CDR3 bases are TGCAGTGCAGACGGGCGGGGACAGGGATTCTCTGGGGCCAACGTCCTGACTTTC.